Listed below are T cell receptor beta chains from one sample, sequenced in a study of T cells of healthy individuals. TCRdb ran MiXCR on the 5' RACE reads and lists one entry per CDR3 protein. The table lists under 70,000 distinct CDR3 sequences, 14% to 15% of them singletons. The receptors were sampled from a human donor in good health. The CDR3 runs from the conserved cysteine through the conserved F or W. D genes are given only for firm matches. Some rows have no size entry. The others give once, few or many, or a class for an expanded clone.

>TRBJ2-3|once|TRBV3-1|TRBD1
CASSRTGPTDTQYF
TGTGCCAGCAGCCGGACAGGGCCCACAGATACGCAGTATTTT
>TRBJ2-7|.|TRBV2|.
CASKTGGTYEQYF
TGTGCCAGCAAGACAGGTGGGACTTACGAGCAGTACTTC
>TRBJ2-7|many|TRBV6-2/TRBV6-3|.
CASSYSDSAYEQYF
TGTGCCAGCAGTTACTCAGACTCAGCCTACGAGCAGTACTTC
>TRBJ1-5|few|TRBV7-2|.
CASSLIDNQPQHF
TGTGCCAGCAGCTTAATCGACAATCAGCCCCAGCATTTT
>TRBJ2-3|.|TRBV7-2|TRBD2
CASSAAGGADTQYF
TGTGCCAGCAGCGCCGCGGGGGGAGCAGATACGCAGTATTTT
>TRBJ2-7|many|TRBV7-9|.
CASSFTDRYEQYF
TGTGCCAGCAGCTTTACAGACAGATACGAGCAGTACTTC
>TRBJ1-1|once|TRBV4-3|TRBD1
CASSQGRQGQEAFF
TGCGCCAGCAGCCAGGGCCGACAGGGGCAAGAAGCTTTCTTT
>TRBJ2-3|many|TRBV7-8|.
CASSSRTTATYF
TGTGCCAGCAGCTCGAGGACCACAGCAACGTATTTT
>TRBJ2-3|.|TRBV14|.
CASSQDSMLPDTQYF
TGTGCCAGCAGCCAAGATAGCATGCTCCCCGATACGCAGTATTTT
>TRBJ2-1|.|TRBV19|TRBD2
CASSIDGTSGYNEQFF
TGTGCCAGTAGTATAGATGGGACTAGCGGCTACAATGAGCAGTTCTTC
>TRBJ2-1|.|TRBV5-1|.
CASSFEEGAPYNEQFF
TGCGCCAGCAGCTTTGAGGAGGGGGCTCCCTACAATGAGCAGTTCTTC
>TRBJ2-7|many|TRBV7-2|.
CASSPGNLYEQYF
TGTGCCAGCAGCCCGGGGAACCTCTACGAGCAGTACTTC
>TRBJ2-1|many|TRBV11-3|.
CASSSSGATRGEQFF
TGTGCCAGCAGCTCTTCGGGGGCGACTCGGGGTGAGCAGTTCTTC
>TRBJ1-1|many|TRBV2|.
CASSVGTAMNTEAFF
TGTGCCAGCAGTGTAGGAACAGCTATGAACACTGAAGCTTTCTTT
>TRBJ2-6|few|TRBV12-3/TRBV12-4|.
CASKRQGPGIGGANVLTF
TGTGCCAGCAAGAGGCAAGGCCCCGGTATTGGTGGGGCCAACGTCCTGACTTTC
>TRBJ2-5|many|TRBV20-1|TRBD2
CSARGSLAGLQETQYF
TGCAGTGCTAGAGGGTCGCTAGCGGGACTCCAAGAGACCCAGTACTTC
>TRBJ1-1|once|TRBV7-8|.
CASSRRRTDTEAFF
TGTGCCAGCAGCCGTCGCAGGACGGACACTGAAGCTTTCTTT
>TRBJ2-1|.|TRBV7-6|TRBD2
CASSLDSEDSGSSYNEQFF
TGTGCCAGCAGCTTAGATTCCGAGGATAGCGGGAGCTCCTACAATGAGCAGTTCTTC
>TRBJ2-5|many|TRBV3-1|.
CASSQDLAGTQYF
TGTGCCAGCAGCCAAGATCTTGCCGGGACCCAGTACTTC
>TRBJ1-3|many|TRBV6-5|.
CASSYSGGLGNTIYF
TGTGCCAGCAGTTACTCCGGGGGCTTGGGAAACACCATATATTTT
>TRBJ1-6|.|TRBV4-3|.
CASSQEGSSYNSPLHF
TGCGCCAGCAGCCAAGAGGGGAGCTCCTATAATTCACCCCTCCACTTT
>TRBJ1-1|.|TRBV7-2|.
CASSSFQGNNEAFF
TGTGCCAGCAGCTCCTTCCAAGGGAACAATGAAGCTTTCTTT
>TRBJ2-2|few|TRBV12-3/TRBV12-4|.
CASMSLGTGELFF
TGTGCCAGCATGAGTCTGGGGACCGGGGAGCTGTTTTTT
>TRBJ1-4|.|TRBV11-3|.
CASSLGSSTNEKLFF
TGTGCCAGCAGCTTAGGGTCCTCCACTAATGAAAAACTGTTTTTT
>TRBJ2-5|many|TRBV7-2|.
CASSPGPPETQYF
TGTGCCAGCAGCCCTGGGCCCCCAGAGACCCAGTACTTC
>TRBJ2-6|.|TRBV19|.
CASSTNSGANVLTF
TGTGCCAGTAGTACCAACTCTGGGGCCAACGTCCTGACTTTC
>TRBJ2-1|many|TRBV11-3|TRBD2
CASSSSTSGGFYNEQFF
TGTGCCAGCAGCTCCTCGACTAGCGGGGGCTTTTACAATGAGCAGTTCTTC
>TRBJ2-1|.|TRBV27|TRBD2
CASSWGSGWGYNEQFF
TGTGCCAGCAGTTGGGGTAGCGGGTGGGGCTACAATGAGCAGTTCTTC
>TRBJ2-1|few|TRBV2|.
CASSGPGYNNEQFF
TGTGCCAGCAGTGGTCCGGGCTACAACAATGAGCAGTTCTTC
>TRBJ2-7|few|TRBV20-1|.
CSATDPKITYEQYF
TGCAGTGCTACAGACCCTAAGATTACCTACGAGCAGTACTTC
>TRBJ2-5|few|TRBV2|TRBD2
CASSAGLAGQETQYF
TGTGCCAGCAGCGCGGGGCTAGCGGGTCAAGAGACCCAGTACTTC
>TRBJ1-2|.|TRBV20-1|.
CSARDPVLNYGYTF
TGCAGTGCTAGAGACCCAGTGCTCAACTATGGCTACACCTTC
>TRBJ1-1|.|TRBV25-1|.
CATESAVCVFF
TGTGCCACCGAATCCGCCGTTTGCGTCTTTTTT
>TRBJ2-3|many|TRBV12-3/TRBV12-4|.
CAGARRDTDTQYF
TGTGCCGGAGCCAGAAGAGACACAGATACGCAGTATTTT
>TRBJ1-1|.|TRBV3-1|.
CASSRAMNTEAFF
TGTGCCAGCAGCCGGGCGATGAACACTGAAGCTTTCTTT
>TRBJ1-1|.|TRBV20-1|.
CRGEGHTEAFF
TGCAGGGGGGAGGGTCACACTGAAGCTTTCTTT
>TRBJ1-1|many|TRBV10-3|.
CAISDGTEAFF
TGTGCCATCAGTGACGGCACTGAAGCTTTCTTT
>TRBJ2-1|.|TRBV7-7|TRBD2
CASSLDTSGHNEQFF
TGTGCCAGCAGCTTAGACACTAGCGGACACAATGAGCAGTTCTTC
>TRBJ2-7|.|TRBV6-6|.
CASSPAGRGLYEQYF
TGTGCCAGCAGCCCCGCCGGCAGGGGCCTCTACGAGCAGTACTTC
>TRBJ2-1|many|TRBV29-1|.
CSVVPQGWNNEQFF
TGCAGCGTTGTTCCCCAGGGATGGAACAATGAGCAGTTCTTC
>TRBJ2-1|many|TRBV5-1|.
CASSEVDSSYNEQFF
TGCGCCAGCAGCGAGGTAGACAGTTCCTACAATGAGCAGTTCTTC
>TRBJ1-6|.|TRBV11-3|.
CASSPRGGGDSPLDF
TGTGCCAGCAGCCCAAGGGGTGGGGGGGATTCACCCCTCGACTTT